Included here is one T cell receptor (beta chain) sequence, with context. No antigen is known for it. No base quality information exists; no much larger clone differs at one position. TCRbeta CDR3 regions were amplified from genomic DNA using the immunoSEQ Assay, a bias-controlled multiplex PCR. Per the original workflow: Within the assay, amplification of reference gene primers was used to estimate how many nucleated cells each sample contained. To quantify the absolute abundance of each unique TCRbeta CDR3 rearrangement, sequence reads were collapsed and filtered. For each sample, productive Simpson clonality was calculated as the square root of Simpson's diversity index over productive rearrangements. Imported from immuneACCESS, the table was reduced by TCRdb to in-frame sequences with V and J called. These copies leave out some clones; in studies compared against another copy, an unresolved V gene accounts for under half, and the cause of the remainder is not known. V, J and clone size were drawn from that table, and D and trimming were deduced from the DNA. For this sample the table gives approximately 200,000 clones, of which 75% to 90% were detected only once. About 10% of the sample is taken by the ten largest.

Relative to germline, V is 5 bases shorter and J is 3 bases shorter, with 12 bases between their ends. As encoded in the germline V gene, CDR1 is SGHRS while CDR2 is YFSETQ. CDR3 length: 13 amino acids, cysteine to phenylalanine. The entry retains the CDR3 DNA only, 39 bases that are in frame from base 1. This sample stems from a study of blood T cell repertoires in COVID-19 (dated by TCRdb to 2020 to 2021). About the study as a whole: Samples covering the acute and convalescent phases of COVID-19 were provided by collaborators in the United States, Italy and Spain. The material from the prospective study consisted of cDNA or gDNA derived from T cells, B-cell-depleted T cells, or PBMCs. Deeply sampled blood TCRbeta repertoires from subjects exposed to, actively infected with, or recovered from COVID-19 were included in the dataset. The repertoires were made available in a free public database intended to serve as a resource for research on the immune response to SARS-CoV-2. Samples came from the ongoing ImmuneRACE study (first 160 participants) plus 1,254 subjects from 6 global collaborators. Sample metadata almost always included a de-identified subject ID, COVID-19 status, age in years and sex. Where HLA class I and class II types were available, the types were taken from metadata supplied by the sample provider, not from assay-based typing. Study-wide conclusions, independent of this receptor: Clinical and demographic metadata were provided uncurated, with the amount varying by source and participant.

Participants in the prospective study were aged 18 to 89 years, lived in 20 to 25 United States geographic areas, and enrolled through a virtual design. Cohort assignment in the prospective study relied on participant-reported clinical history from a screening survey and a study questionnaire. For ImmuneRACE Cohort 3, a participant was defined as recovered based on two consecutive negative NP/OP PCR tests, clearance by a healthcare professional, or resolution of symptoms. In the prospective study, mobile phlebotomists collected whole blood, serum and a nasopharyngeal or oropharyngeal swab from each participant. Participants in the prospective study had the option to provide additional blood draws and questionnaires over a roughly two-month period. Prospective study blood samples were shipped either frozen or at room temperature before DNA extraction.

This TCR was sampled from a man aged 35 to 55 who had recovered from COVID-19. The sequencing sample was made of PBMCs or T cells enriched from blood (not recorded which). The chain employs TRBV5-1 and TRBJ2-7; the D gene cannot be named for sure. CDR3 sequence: CASRTPPFYEQYF. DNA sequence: TGCGCCAGCAGGACTCCCCCATTCTACGAGCAGTACTTC.